The rows below give T cell receptor beta chains drawn from one sample of a study of blood T cell repertoires in COVID-19. Generated by immunoSEQ multiplex PCR, the TCRdb table keeps only in-frame clones and is missing some. The table lists about 200,000 clones, roughly nine tenths of them singletons. The sequenced material came from peripheral blood. The receptors shown here come from a woman aged 70-85 years with acute or convalescent COVID-19. CDR3s include the opening cysteine and the closing phenylalanine or tryptophan. A D gene is named only where the DNA matches it firmly. Rows give clone size only sometimes, using once, few, many, or a class for an expanded clone.

TRBJ1-2 | TRBV11-3 | - | - | CASSLATGYGYTF | TGTGCCAGCAGCTTAGCGACAGGCTATGGCTACACCTTC
TRBJ2-1 | TRBV5-4 | TRBD2 | - | CASSDATAGGYNEQFF | TGTGCCAGCAGCGATGCCACAGCGGGGGGGTACAATGAGCAGTTCTTC
TRBJ2-7 | TRBV11-3 | - | once | CASSDSDRSYEQYF | TGTGCCAGCAGCGACAGTGATAGGTCCTACGAGCAGTACTTC
TRBJ2-2 | TRBV25-1 | - | - | CASSAYRNTGELFF | TGTGCCAGCAGTGCCTACAGGAACACCGGGGAGCTGTTTTTT
TRBJ2-1 | TRBV27 | TRBD2 | - | CASSSRAGVVRNEQFF | TGTGCCAGCAGTTCCCGAGCGGGAGTCGTCAGGAATGAGCAGTTCTTC
TRBJ1-1 | TRBV15 | - | - | CATSREGTYTEAFF | TGTGCCACCAGCAGAGAGGGGACATACACTGAAGCTTTCTTT
TRBJ1-1 | TRBV5-1 | - | - | CASSPGTQIFTEAFF | TGCGCCAGCAGTCCCGGGACACAGATTTTCACTGAAGCTTTCTTT
TRBJ1-2 | TRBV19 | TRBD1 | - | CASSVDRVGYGYTF | TGTGCCAGTAGCGTCGACAGGGTGGGCTATGGCTACACCTTC
TRBJ2-3 | TRBV5-1 | - | - | CASSPDSPTDTQYF | TGCGCCAGCAGCCCTGACAGTCCCACAGATACGCAGTATTTT
TRBJ2-1 | TRBV4-1 | TRBD1 | - | CASSQGTGMGSYNEQFF | TGCGCCAGCAGCCAGGGGACAGGGATGGGGTCCTACAATGAGCAGTTCTTC
TRBJ2-7 | TRBV28 | - | - | CASRGGTRSYEQYF | TGTGCCAGCAGGGGCGGGACCCGAAGTTACGAGCAGTACTTC